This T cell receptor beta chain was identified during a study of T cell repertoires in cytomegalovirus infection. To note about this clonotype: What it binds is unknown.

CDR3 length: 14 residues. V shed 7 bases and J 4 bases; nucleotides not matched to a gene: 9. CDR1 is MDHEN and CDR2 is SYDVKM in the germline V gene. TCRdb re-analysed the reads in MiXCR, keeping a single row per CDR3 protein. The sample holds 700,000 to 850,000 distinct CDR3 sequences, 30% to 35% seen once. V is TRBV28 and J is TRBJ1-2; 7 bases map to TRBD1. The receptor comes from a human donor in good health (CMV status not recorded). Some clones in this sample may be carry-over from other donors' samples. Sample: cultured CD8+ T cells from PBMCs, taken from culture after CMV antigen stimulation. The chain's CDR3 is CASKWTGESYGYTF. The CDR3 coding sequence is TGTGCCAGCAAATGGACAGGAGAGTCCTATGGCTACACCTTC.